Sequencing of this TCR beta chain was carried out in a study of blood T cells in healthy people across ages. Whole-study context: There was about one barcoded beta molecule captured by template switching per two T cells.

The use of a sample-barcoded 5' primer and a J-beta primer mix characterized a second PCR of roughly 6 to 11 cycles. TCRdb passed the 5' RACE reads through MiXCR, listing each CDR3 protein once. The top ten clones hold less than 25% of a sample with about 730,000 distinct CDR3 sequences, roughly 47% of them seen once. This CDR3 has 14 residues. Trimming removed 8 bases at V and 4 bases at J, with 15 bases between. Sequencing input: blood. The J gene is TRBJ2-4, the V gene TRBV12-3 or TRBV12-4; perhaps D is TRBD1 or TRBD2 (5 bases each). The clonotype was recovered from a woman aged 55-69 years in good health. The DNA of the CDR3 is TGTGCCAGCGAGTACCGGGACCGAAAAAACATTCAGTACTTC. This encodes CASEYRDRKNIQYF.